This T cell receptor beta chain was obtained from a study of cytomegalovirus exposure and HLA in healthy donors. This CDR3 region has 15 residues. V was trimmed by 3 bases and J by 2 bases, leaving 13 bases between them. Germline lookup yields CDR1 MNHEY and CDR2 SMNVEV (reference sequence). Study-level results: According to the study, 180 or so TCR beta chains were cytomegalovirus-associated.

Data came from immunoSEQ multiplex PCR; TCRdb stores just in-frame clones and leaves some out. The data contain about 170,000 clones, 75% to 90% of them seen just once; the ten biggest clones take up 2% to 2.5%. A remark on this clone: Its antigen is not identified.

The sequence was obtained from a woman between 18 and 30 years old in good health and CMV-seronegative. The sequenced material came from PBMCs. V is TRBV27 and J is TRBJ1-2, with D perhaps matching TRBD1 (6 bases). The CDR3 loop is CASSFRGGQNYGYTF. The CDR3 nucleotides read TGTGCCAGCAGTTTCAGGGGAGGGCAGAACTATGGCTACACCTTC.